This T cell receptor (beta chain) was observed in a study of regulatory T cells in long-lasting Graves disease. At the level of the study: Those Graves' patients who were newly diagnosed had been on antithyroid drugs under 3 months.

In building TCR beta libraries, iRepertoire HTBI primers were used together with Arm-PCR of CDR3 regions. TCRdb ran MiXCR on the multiplex PCR reads and lists one entry per CDR3 protein. The data contain 350,000 to 450,000 distinct CDR3 sequences, over 12% of them singletons. This clonotype was found many times. Time point meaning: newly diagnosed GD, antithyroid drugs for less than 3 months. PBMCs provided the RNA from which the TCR library was made. V was clipped by 4 bases and J by 2 bases; unmatched bases: 12. CDR3 length: 16 residues. Germline lookup yields CDR1 SGHRS and CDR2 YFSETQ. The data also belong to a second study, concerning T cells in Graves' hyperthyroidism and ophthalmopathy. That paper states: Most expanded thyroid clonotypes above 0.001 recurred in blood.

The material sequenced was peripheral blood mononuclear cells (PBMCs), taken at new diagnosis, from a patient treated with antithyroid drugs. This TCR derives from a woman in her 40s with Graves disease. This chain uses TRBV5-1 with TRBJ2-7; TRBD2 aligns across 7 bases. DNA for the CDR3: TGCGCCAGCAGCATCGGGGGGACTACTTCGCCCTACGAGCAGTACTTC. Translating it yields CASSIGGTTSPYEQYF.